This T cell receptor beta chain was identified in a study of blood T cell repertoires in COVID-19. Background on the study: Specimens from acute and convalescent COVID-19 originated in the United States, Italy and Spain. PBMCs, B-cell-depleted T cells, or T cells were the source of the cDNA or gDNA that made up the material.

The CDR3 has 13 residues. The ends lost 3 bases at V and 5 bases at J; junction bases unmatched: 3. The germline gives CDR1 LNHDA, CDR2 SQIVND (reference sequence). As originally analysed: Estimation of nucleated cell counts relied on the amplification of reference gene primers. Only in-frame clones appear in the TCRdb table, and some are missing; sequencing was by immunoSEQ multiplex PCR. The V and J calls and clone size come from that table; D and trimming were worked out from the DNA. The repertoire has around 130,000 clones, around 91% of them found once; the top ten carry approximately 28%. This TCR was sampled from a man aged 65 to 85 with active or convalescent COVID-19. Sequencing used peripheral blood. V and J are TRBV19 and TRBJ1-2; 7 bases line up with TRBD1. CDR3 nucleotides: TGTGCCAGTAGTATGCCGGACAGGTATGGCTACACCTTC. Its translation: CASSMPDRYGYTF.